Reported below is one TCR beta chain. These data originate in a study of OX40 agonist ivuxolimab in advanced cancers. V was shortened by 4 bases and J by 4 bases, with 16 bases between the two germline ends. There are 15 residues in the CDR3. Germline values: CDR1 SGHTA, CDR2 FQGNSA. Libraries were prepared by immunoSEQ multiplex PCR; TCRdb keeps only in-frame clonotypes and omits some of them. The table includes 38,000 or so clones, about 89% detected once. Here the sequenced sample was CD4+ or CD8+ T cells sorted from blood, taken in a trial of the OX40 agonist ivuxolimab. V is TRBV7-2 and J is TRBJ2-5; maybe TRBD2 (7 bases). The origin of this receptor is an adult with an advanced solid tumor such as melanoma, head and neck, liver or kidney cancer. CDR3 in DNA: TGTGCCAGCAGCTACACAATTGGGGGGGCAGAGACCCAGTACTTC. Translating gives CASSYTIGGAETQYF.